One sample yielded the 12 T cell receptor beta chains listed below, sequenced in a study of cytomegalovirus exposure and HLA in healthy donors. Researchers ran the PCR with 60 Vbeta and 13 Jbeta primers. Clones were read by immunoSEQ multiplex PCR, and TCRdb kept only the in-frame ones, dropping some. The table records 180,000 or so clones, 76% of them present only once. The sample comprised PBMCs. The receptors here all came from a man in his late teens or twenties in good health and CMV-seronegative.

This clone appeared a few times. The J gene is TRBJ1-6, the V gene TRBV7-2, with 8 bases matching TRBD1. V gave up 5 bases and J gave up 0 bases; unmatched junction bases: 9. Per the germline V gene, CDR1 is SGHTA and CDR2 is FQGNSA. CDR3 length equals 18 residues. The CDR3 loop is CASSPEGDRSSYNSPLHF. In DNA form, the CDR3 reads TGTGCCAGCAGCCCTGAGGGGGACAGGAGCTCCTATAATTCACCCCTCCACTTT.

CDR3 region: CASSHSEAGNTIYF. In DNA, the CDR3 is TGTGCCAGCAGTCACTCCGAAGCTGGAAACACCATATATTTT. This chain joins TRBV28 and TRBJ1-3; D remains unclear. V was pared by 5 bases and J by 2 bases, with 10 bases between. This CDR3 is 14 amino acids long. The germline CDR1 and CDR2 sequences are MDHEN and SYDVKM.

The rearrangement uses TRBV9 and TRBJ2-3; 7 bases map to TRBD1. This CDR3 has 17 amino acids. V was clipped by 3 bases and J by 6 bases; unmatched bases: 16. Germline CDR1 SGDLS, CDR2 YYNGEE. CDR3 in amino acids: CASSGPTGTDLADTQYF. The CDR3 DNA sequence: TGTGCCAGCAGCGGGCCTACCGGGACAGACTTGGCGGATACGCAGTATTTT.

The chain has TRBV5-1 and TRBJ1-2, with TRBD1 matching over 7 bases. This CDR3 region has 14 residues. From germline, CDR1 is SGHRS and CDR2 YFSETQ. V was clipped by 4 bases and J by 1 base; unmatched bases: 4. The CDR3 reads CASSPGQLNYGYTF. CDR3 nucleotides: TGCGCCAGCAGCCCGGGACAGCTTAACTATGGCTACACCTTC.

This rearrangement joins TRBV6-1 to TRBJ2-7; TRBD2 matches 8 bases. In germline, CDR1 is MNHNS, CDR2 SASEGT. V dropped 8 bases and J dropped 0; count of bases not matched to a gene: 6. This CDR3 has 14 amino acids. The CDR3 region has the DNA TGTGCCAGCCTTCGCGGGGGGACCTCCTACGAGCAGTACTTC. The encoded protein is CASLRGGTSYEQYF.

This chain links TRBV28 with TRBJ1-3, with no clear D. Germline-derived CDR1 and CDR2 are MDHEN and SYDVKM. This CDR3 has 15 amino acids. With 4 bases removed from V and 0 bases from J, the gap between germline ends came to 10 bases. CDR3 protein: CASSSGEFSGNTIYF. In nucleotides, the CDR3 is TGTGCCAGCAGTTCCGGTGAATTCTCTGGAAACACCATATATTTT.

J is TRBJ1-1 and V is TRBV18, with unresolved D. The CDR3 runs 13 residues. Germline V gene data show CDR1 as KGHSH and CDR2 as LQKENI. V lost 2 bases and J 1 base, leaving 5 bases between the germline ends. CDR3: CASSPNGNTEAFF. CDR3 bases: TGTGCCAGCTCACCAAACGGGAACACTGAAGCTTTCTTT.

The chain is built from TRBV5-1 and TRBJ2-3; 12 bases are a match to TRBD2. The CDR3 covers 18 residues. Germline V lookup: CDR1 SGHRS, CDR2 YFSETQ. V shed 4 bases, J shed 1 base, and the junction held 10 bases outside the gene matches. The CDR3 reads CASSLDYRLAGGTDTQYF. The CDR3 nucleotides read TGCGCCAGCAGCCTTGACTATCGACTAGCGGGGGGCACAGATACGCAGTATTTT. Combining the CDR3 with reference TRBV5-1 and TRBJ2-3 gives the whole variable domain KAGVTQTPRYLIKTRGQQVTLSCSPISGHRSVSWYQQTPGQGLQFLFEYFSETQRNKGNFPGRFSGRQFSNSRSEMNVSTLELGDSALYLCASSLDYRLAGGTDTQYFGPGTRLTVL.

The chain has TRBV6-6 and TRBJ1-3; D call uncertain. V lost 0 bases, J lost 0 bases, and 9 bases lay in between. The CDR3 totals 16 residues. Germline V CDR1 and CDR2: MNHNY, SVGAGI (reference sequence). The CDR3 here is CASSYSGKSSGNTIYF. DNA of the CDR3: TGTGCCAGCAGTTACTCGGGCAAGAGCTCTGGAAACACCATATATTTT.

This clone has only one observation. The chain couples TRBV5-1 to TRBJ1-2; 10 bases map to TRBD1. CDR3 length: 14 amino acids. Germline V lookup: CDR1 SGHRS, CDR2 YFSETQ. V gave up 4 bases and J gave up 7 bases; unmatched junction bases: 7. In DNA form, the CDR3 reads TGCGCCAGCAGCCTAAGACAGGGGGCCGGTGGCTACACCTTC. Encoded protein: CASSLRQGAGGYTF.

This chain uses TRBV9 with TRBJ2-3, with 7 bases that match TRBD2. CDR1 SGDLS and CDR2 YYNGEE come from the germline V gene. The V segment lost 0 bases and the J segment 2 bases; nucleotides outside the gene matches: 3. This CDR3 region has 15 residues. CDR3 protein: CASSVGGGNTDTQYF. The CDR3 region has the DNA TGTGCCAGCAGCGTAGGGGGGGGGAACACAGATACGCAGTATTTT.

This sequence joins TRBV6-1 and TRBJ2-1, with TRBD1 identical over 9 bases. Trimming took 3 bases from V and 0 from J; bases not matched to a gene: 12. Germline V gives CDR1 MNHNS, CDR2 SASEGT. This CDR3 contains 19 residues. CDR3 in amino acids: CASSDMGQGLGSSYNEQFF. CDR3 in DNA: TGTGCCAGCAGTGATATGGGACAGGGACTGGGCAGCTCCTACAATGAGCAGTTCTTC.